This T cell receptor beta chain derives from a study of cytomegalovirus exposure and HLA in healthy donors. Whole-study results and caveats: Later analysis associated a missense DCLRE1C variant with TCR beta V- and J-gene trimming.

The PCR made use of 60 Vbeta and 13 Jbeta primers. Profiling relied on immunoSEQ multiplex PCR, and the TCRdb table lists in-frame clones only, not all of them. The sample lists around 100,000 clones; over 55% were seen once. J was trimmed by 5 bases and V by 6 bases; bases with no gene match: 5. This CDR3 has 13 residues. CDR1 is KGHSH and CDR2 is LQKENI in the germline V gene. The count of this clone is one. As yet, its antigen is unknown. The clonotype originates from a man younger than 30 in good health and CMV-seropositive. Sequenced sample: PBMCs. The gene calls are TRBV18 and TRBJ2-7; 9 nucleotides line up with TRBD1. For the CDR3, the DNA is TGTGCCAGCTCGTGGACAGGGGAGGACGAGCAGTACTTC. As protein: CASSWTGEDEQYF.